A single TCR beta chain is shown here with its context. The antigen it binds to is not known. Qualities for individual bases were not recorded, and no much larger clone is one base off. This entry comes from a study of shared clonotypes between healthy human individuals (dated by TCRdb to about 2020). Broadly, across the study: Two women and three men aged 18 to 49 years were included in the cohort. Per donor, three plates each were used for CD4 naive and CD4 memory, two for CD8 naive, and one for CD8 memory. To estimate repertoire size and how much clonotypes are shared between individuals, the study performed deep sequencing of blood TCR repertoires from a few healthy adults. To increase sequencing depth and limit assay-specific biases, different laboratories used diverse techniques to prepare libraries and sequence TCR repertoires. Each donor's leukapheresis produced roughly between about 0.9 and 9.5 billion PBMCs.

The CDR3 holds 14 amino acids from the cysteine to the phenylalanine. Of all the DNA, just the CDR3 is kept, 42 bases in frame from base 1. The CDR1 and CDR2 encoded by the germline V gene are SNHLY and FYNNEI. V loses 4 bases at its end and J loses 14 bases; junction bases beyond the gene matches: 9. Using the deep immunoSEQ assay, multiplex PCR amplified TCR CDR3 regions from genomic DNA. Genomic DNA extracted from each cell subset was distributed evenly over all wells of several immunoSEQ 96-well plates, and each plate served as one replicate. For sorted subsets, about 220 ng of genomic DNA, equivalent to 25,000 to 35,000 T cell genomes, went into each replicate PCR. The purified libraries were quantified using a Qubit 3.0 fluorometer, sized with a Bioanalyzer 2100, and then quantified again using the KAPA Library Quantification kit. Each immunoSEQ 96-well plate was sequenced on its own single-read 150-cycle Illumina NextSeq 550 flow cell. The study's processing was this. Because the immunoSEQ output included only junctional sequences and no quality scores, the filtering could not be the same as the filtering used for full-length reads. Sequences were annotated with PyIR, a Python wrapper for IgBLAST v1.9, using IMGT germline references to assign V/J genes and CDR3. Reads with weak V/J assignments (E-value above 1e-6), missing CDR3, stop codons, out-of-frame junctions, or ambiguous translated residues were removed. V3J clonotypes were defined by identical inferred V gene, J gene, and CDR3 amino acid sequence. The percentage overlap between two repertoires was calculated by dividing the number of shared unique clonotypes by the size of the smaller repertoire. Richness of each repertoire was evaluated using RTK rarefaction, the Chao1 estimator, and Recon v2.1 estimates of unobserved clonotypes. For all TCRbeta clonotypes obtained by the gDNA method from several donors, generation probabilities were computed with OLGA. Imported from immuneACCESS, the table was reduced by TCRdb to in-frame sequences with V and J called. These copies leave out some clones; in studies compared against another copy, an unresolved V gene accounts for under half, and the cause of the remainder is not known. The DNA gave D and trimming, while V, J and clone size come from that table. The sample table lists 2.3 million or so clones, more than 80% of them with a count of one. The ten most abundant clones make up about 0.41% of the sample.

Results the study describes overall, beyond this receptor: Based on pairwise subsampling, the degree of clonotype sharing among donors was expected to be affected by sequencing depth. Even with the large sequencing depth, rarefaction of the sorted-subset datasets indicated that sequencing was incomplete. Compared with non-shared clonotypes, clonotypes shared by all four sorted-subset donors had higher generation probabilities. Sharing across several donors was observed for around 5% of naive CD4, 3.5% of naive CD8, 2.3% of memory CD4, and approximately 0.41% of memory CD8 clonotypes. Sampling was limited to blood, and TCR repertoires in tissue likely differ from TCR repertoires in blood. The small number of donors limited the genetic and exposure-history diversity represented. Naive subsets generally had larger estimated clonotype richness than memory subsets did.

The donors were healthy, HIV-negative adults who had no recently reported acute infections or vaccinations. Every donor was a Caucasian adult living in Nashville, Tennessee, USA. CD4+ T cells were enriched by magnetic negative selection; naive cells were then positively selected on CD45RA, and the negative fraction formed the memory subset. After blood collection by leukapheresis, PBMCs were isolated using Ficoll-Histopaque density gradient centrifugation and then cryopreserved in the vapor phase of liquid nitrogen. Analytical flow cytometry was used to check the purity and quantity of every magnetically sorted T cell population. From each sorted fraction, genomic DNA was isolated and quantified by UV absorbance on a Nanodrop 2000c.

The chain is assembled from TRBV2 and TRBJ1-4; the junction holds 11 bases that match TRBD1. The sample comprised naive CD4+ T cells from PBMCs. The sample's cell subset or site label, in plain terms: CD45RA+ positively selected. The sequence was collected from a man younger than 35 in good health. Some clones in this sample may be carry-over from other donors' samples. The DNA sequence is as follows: TGTGCCAGCAGTGGTGGACAGGGGGCTTTATTGCTGTTTTTT. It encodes CASSGGQGALLLFF.